The next 21 T cell receptor beta chains were all read from a single sample in a study of cytomegalovirus exposure and HLA in healthy donors. Both 60 Vbeta primers and 13 Jbeta primers went into the PCR. TCRdb's copy holds only in-frame clones and misses some; the assay was immunoSEQ multiplex PCR. The sample lists about 150,000 clones, around 80% seen once, with 2% to 2.5% in the top ten. The sequencing input was PBMCs. Receptors originate from a male donor in good health and CMV-seronegative.

This rearrangement joins TRBV4-3 to TRBJ2-1, with TRBD2 matching over 8 bases. Germline-derived CDR1 and CDR2 are LGHNA and YSLEER. The V segment lost 0 bases and the J segment 3 bases; nucleotides outside the gene matches: 4. The CDR3 length is 16 residues. CDR3 loop: CASSQDLAGIYNEQFF. CDR3 bases: TGCGCCAGCAGCCAAGATCTAGCGGGTATCTACAATGAGCAGTTCTTC.

The genes are TRBV5-1 and TRBJ2-1; 8 positions agree with TRBD2. Germline loops: CDR1 SGHRS, CDR2 YFSETQ. CDR3 length: 16 amino acids. The J segment lost 8 bases and the V segment lost 2 bases, leaving 12 bases of the junction unmatched. The CDR3 loop reads CASSFESRGAGDEQFF. CDR3 bases: TGCGCCAGCAGCTTCGAGTCGCGGGGGGCCGGGGATGAGCAGTTCTTC.

V is TRBV4-2 and J is TRBJ2-5, with D perhaps matching TRBD2 (6 bases). The CDR3 length is 14 residues. The V gene lost 4 bases and the J gene lost 2 bases, with 11 bases spanning the gap. Germline CDR1 and CDR2: LGHNA and YNFKEQ. For the CDR3, the DNA is TGTGCCAGCAGCCTAGCGGAGCAACAAGAGACCCAGTACTTC. Translated, it gives CASSLAEQQETQYF.

The gene calls are TRBV7-9 and TRBJ2-3; 8 positions agree with TRBD2. In germline, CDR1 is SEHNR, CDR2 FQNEAQ (reference sequence). This CDR3 has 18 amino acids. The J segment lost 1 base and the V segment lost 2 bases, leaving 11 bases of the junction unmatched. CDR3 amino acids: CASSLPPRLAGRTDTQYF. Written as DNA, the CDR3 is TGTGCCAGCAGCTTACCCCCCCGGCTAGCGGGCCGCACAGATACGCAGTATTTT.

The rearrangement joins TRBV6-1 to TRBJ2-1, with D unclear. This CDR3 is 11 amino acids long. V was trimmed by 7 bases and J by 4 bases, leaving 5 bases between them. The germline CDR1 and CDR2 sequences are MNHNS and SASEGT. The CDR3 DNA is TGTGCCAGCATGGCATACAATGAGCAGTTCTTC. Its translation is CASMAYNEQFF.

The chain recombines TRBV4-1 with TRBJ1-2, with TRBD1 matching 10 bases. V was pared by 1 base and J by 7 bases, with 6 bases of the junction left unmatched. This CDR3 is built from 15 residues. CDR1 is MGHRA and CDR2 is YSYEKL in the germline V gene. The CDR3 DNA reads as TGCGCCAGCAGCCAAGGGGGACAGGGGATGGCTGGCTACACCTTC. Translating it yields CASSQGGQGMAGYTF.

The V gene is TRBV4-2, the J gene TRBJ1-2, with TRBD1 matching over 9 bases. Per germline, CDR1 LGHNA and CDR2 YNFKEQ. The CDR3 runs 14 residues. The trim removed 1 base at V and 4 bases at J, leaving 1 base unmatched. The CDR3 DNA reads TGTGCCAGCAGCCAAGCGGGACAGGGCTATGGCTACACCTTC. Translating it yields CASSQAGQGYGYTF.

The CDR3 loop is CASSQDWGQGATQETQYF. CDR3 nucleotide sequence: TGCGCCAGCAGCCAAGACTGGGGACAGGGGGCCACCCAAGAGACCCAGTACTTC. The chain recombines TRBV4-1 with TRBJ2-5; 12 nucleotides align to TRBD1. The CDR3 loop spans 18 amino acids. CDR1 and CDR2 (germline): MGHRA, YSYEKL. The V gene end was trimmed by 0 bases and the J gene end by 1 base; junction bases not matched to a gene: 6.

The gene calls are TRBV18 and TRBJ1-2; D is undetermined. Trimming took off 0 bases at V and 7 bases at J, with 12 bases between the two ends. The CDR3 contains 14 residues. Germline V CDR1 and CDR2: KGHSH, LQKENI. The CDR3 nucleotides are TGTGCCAGCTCACCACCGGCTGAAGGGAGTGGCTACACCTTC. Its protein product is CASSPPAEGSGYTF.

V gene TRBV15 combines with J gene TRBJ2-7, with 12 positions matching TRBD2. J gave up 5 bases and V 1 base, and 12 bases lay outside the gene matches. Germline lookup yields CDR1 LNHNV and CDR2 YYDKDF (reference sequence). The CDR3 totals 18 residues. The CDR3 region is CATSRATGASGRGHEQYF. CDR3 coding DNA: TGTGCCACCAGCAGAGCCACTGGGGCTAGCGGGAGGGGCCACGAGCAGTACTTC.

V usage is TRBV2 and J usage is TRBJ2-7; 9 nucleotides align to TRBD2. Germline values: CDR1 SNHLY, CDR2 FYNNEI. The CDR3 runs to 14 residues. After removal of 4 bases from V and 2 bases from J, the junction contained 3 bases not matched to a gene. The CDR3 DNA sequence: TGTGCCAGCAGTGTCGGCGGGGGGGCCTACGAGCAGTACTTC. Residues: CASSVGGGAYEQYF.

The rearrangement links TRBV9 to TRBJ2-5, with 11 nucleotides matching TRBD2. CDR3 length: 16 amino acids. Germline-derived CDR1 and CDR2 are SGDLS and YYNGEE. V lost 0 bases, J lost 4 bases, and 5 bases stayed unmatched. The CDR3 sequence is CASSVGAGTSGETQYF. The CDR3 DNA follows: TGTGCCAGCAGCGTAGGAGCGGGGACTAGCGGAGAGACCCAGTACTTC.

The J gene is TRBJ1-6, the V gene TRBV30; D unresolved. With 3 bases removed from V and 0 bases from J, the gap between germline ends came to 9 bases. The CDR3 is made up of 15 amino acids. Germline V CDR1 and CDR2: GTSNPN, SVGIG (reference sequence). The CDR3 nucleotides are TGTGCCTGGAGCGCGACTAGCTCCTATAATTCACCCCTCCACTTT. Translated, it gives CAWSATSSYNSPLHF.

This chain links TRBV7-6 with TRBJ1-2; a weak D match, TRBD1 (6 bases). The ends were cut back, 0 bases at V and 4 bases at J, with 12 bases in the middle. Germline CDR1 and CDR2: SGHVS and FNYEAQ. CDR3 length equals 15 residues. The CDR3, as DNA: TGTGCCAGCAGCTTAGCCCCCCAGGACAGCTATGGCTACACCTTC. Encoded protein: CASSLAPQDSYGYTF.

The chain uses TRBV9 and TRBJ1-3; 7 nucleotides agree with TRBD1. There are 16 residues in the CDR3. With 0 bases clipped from V and 0 bases from J, the junction kept 3 bases outside the gene matches. Germline assignment: CDR1 SGDLS and CDR2 YYNGEE. CDR3: CASSVVPGGSGNTIYF. In DNA, the CDR3 is TGTGCCAGCAGCGTAGTGCCAGGGGGCTCTGGAAACACCATATATTTT. Complete variable domain (other parts from reference TRBV9 and TRBJ1-3): DSGVTQTPKHLITATGQRVTLRCSPRSGDLSVYWYQQSLDQGLQFLIQYYNGEERAKGNILERFSAQQFPDLHSELNLSSLELGDSALYFCASSVVPGGSGNTIYFGEGSWLTVV.

The chain couples TRBV6-5 to TRBJ2-7; 10 bases fit TRBD2. The germline V gene has CDR1 MNHEY and CDR2 SVGAGI. The length of the CDR3 is 15 residues. Trimming at V came to 6 bases and at J to 9 bases, leaving 14 bases not matched to a gene. The CDR3 coding sequence is TGTGCCAGCAGCCCCGCGGTAGAAGCGGGAGGGAGGCAGTACTTC. Encoded protein: CASSPAVEAGGRQYF.

The V call is TRBV5-8, the J call TRBJ2-7; possibly TRBD1 for D (6 bases). CDR1 is SGHTS and CDR2 is YDEGEE in the germline V gene. CDR3 length: 14 residues. V lost 1 base and J lost 2, with 10 bases in between. The CDR3 here is CASSLFQGTYEQYF. The CDR3 DNA follows: TGTGCCAGCAGCTTGTTTCAGGGGACCTACGAGCAGTACTTC.

The chain recombines TRBV5-8 with TRBJ2-5; TRBD1 matches 11 bases. The V gene's germline CDR1 is SGHTS and CDR2 YDEGEE. The CDR3 runs 17 residues. V dropped 4 bases and J dropped 4; count of bases not matched to a gene: 12. In DNA, the CDR3 is TGTGCCAGCAGCCCCGGACAGGGGGCGGGTGGAGGAGAGACCCAGTACTTC. The encoded protein is CASSPGQGAGGGETQYF.

J is TRBJ2-1 and V is TRBV6-5; 10 nucleotides agree with TRBD2. The CDR3 is 14 residues long. J was trimmed by 5 bases and V by 6 bases; bases with no gene match: 4. Germline V gives CDR1 MNHEY, CDR2 SVGAGI. The CDR3 sequence: CASSRTSGDNEQFF. In DNA form, the CDR3 reads TGTGCCAGCAGCCGGACTAGCGGCGACAATGAGCAGTTCTTC.

This chain connects TRBV11-2 to TRBJ2-1, with no clear D. The CDR3 is 14 amino acids. Germline values: CDR1 SGHAT, CDR2 FQNNGV. Trimming removed 7 bases from V and 0 bases from J, with 10 bases in between. CDR3 protein: CASKYTGSYNEQFF. CDR3 nucleotide sequence: TGTGCCAGCAAGTACACGGGCTCCTACAATGAGCAGTTCTTC.

The chain uses TRBV2 and TRBJ1-1; 7 nucleotides agree with TRBD1. This CDR3 contains 13 residues. V shed 10 bases and J 5 bases; nucleotides not matched to a gene: 10. Germline CDR1 is SNHLY and CDR2 is FYNNEI. CDR3 nucleotides: TGTGCCACCCCAGGGGGGTCGGCGACTGAAGCTTTCTTT. Encoded protein: CATPGGSATEAFF.